These 18 T cell receptor beta chains were sequenced from one sample in a study of shared T cell receptors in the human thymus. The method was immunoSEQ multiplex PCR; TCRdb's version includes in-frame clones alone and lacks a portion of them. This table has hundreds of thousands of clones, about four fifths appearing once. These data also featured in a second study, about human thymus T cells.

The sample taken for sequencing was thymocytes. These receptors all stem from a boy under two years old with a congenital heart defect.

The chain joins TRBV16 to TRBJ2-7, with 7 nucleotides matching TRBD2. Germline CDR1 KGHSY, CDR2 FQNENV. The CDR3 has 16 residues. J was trimmed by 3 bases and V by 2 bases; bases with no gene match: 10. CDR3 amino acids: CASSQNPAGADYEQYF. The DNA for the CDR3 is TGTGCCAGCAGCCAAAACCCGGCGGGAGCGGACTACGAGCAGTACTTC.

The chain is built from TRBV25-1 and TRBJ2-7; TRBD2 agrees at 8 bases. The J segment lost 3 bases and the V segment lost 2 bases, leaving 6 bases of the junction unmatched. Germline CDR1 reads MGHDK; CDR2 reads SYGVNS. This CDR3 is built from 15 residues. CDR3 bases: TGTGCCAGCAGTGAAGAAGGGACTAGGCGCTACGAGCAGTACTTC. Protein: CASSEEGTRRYEQYF.

This chain joins TRBV19 and TRBJ2-5; D is possibly TRBD1 (6 bases). The better agreement between TRBJ2-7 and the DNA end casts doubt on the J call. The CDR3 is 14 residues long. Germline assignment: CDR1 LNHDA and CDR2 SQIVND (reference sequence). This CDR3 reads CASSWTVSPYEQYF. CDR3 DNA sequence: TGTGCCAGTAGTTGGACAGTGTCCCCCTACGAGCAGTACTTC.

V gene TRBV10-2 combines with J gene TRBJ1-2; 8 bases match TRBD1. The CDR3 has 17 amino acids. The germline CDR1 and CDR2 sequences are WSHSY and SAAADI. V lost 2 bases to trimming and J lost 1 base; unmatched junction nucleotides: 9. In DNA, the CDR3 is TGCGCCAGCAGTGAGAGGACAGGGAAGGAGGTTAACTATGGCTACACCTTC. Translation: CASSERTGKEVNYGYTF.

This clone turned up a few times. This chain uses TRBV14 with TRBJ2-1; perhaps TRBD2 as D (6 bases). CDR3 length equals 15 residues. CDR1 and CDR2 (germline): SGHDN, FVKESK. Trimming pared 1 base from V and 7 bases from J, leaving 14 bases between. The CDR3 is CASSQGLPGTNEQFF. In nucleotides, the CDR3 is TGTGCCAGCAGCCAAGGCCTACCGGGGACTAATGAGCAGTTCTTC.

V gene TRBV29-1 combines with J gene TRBJ2-1, with TRBD2 matching over 8 bases. The germline V gene has CDR1 SQVTM and CDR2 ANQGSEA. The CDR3 spans 16 residues. The CDR3 here is CTAGGWGDKSYNEQFF. The CDR3 DNA is TGCACCGCGGGGGGATGGGGGGACAAAAGCTACAATGAGCAGTTCTTC.

This chain joins TRBV7-2 and TRBJ2-6; D is ambiguous. Looked up from germline, CDR1 is SGHTA and CDR2 is FQGNSA. The CDR3 sequence is 16 residues long. Trimming stripped 1 base from V and 0 bases from J, with 7 bases between. CDR3 coding DNA: TGTGCCAGCAGCTTAGTGTGGAGCTCTGGGGCCAACGTCCTGACTTTC. Translated: CASSLVWSSGANVLTF.

The rearrangement uses TRBV5-1 and TRBJ2-5, with 9 bases fitting TRBD2. CDR1 SGHRS and CDR2 YFSETQ come from the germline V gene. The CDR3 spans 15 residues. V shed 4 bases, J shed 5 bases, and the junction held 9 bases outside the gene matches. For the CDR3, the DNA is TGCGCCAGCAGCCGGGGGGCGGGAGGGCTTGAGACCCAGTACTTC. It translates to CASSRGAGGLETQYF.

The chain combines TRBV4-2 with TRBJ2-3; TRBD2 might be the D (5 bases). The germline gives CDR1 LGHNA, CDR2 YNFKEQ. The V end was cut by 8 bases, the J end by 0 bases, with 18 bases between. CDR3 length equals 16 residues. For the CDR3, the DNA is TGTGCCAGCGGTCTGCGGAGGCCTTCTAGCACAGATACGCAGTATTTT. The encoded protein is CASGLRRPSSTDTQYF.

This chain links TRBV7-3 with TRBJ1-2; 7 bases align to TRBD1. Germline V gene lookup returns CDR1 SGHTA and CDR2 FQGTGA. The V segment lost 5 bases and the J segment 6 bases; nucleotides outside the gene matches: 9. This CDR3 comprises 14 residues. CDR3 DNA: TGTGCCAGCAGCGCGACTACAGGGGCAGATGGCTACACCTTC. Residues: CASSATTGADGYTF.

The chain recombines TRBV2 with TRBJ2-7; 8 bases are a match to TRBD1. Germline lookup yields CDR1 SNHLY and CDR2 FYNNEI. This CDR3 has 16 amino acids. After removal of 7 bases from V and 3 bases from J, the junction contained 14 bases not matched to a gene. The CDR3 sequence is CASNFKTGEGYYEQYF. DNA of the CDR3: TGTGCCAGCAACTTCAAGACAGGGGAAGGTTACTACGAGCAGTACTTC.

The sample holds one count of this clone. The chain recombines TRBV4-2 with TRBJ2-7; 12 nucleotides agree with TRBD2. Germline-derived CDR1 and CDR2 are LGHNA and YNFKEQ. With V trimmed by 1 base and J by 0 bases, 7 bases remained unmatched. The CDR3 loop spans 18 amino acids. This CDR3 is CASSQGASGRASSYEQYF. CDR3 coding DNA: TGTGCCAGCAGCCAAGGGGCTAGCGGGAGGGCAAGCTCCTACGAGCAGTACTTC.

The gene calls are TRBV5-6 and TRBJ2-5; 10 positions agree with TRBD1. Germline-derived CDR1 and CDR2 are SGHDT and YYEEEE. V lost 7 bases to trimming and J lost 2 bases; unmatched junction nucleotides: 8. This CDR3 has 15 residues. Here the CDR3 reads CASARDRGGQETQYF. The CDR3 nucleotides read TGTGCCAGCGCCCGGGACAGGGGTGGGCAAGAGACCCAGTACTTC.

V gene TRBV19 combines with J gene TRBJ2-7, with D possibly being TRBD1 (6 bases). This CDR3 is built from 16 residues. Trimming cost V 1 base and J 6 bases, with 19 bases left between them. Germline loops: CDR1 LNHDA, CDR2 SQIVND (reference sequence). CDR3 in amino acids: CASSIVLGQTFLEQYF. The DNA for the CDR3 is TGTGCCAGTAGTATAGTTCTCGGACAGACGTTCCTCGAGCAGTACTTC.

V gene TRBV5-6 combines with J gene TRBJ2-7; 10 bases agree with TRBD2. The V gene's germline CDR1 is SGHDT and CDR2 YYEEEE. The junction had 7 bases not matched to a gene; V was cut back by 4 bases and J by 0 bases. This CDR3 is 16 amino acids long. The chain's CDR3 is CASSPTPSGSSYEQYF. The CDR3 region has the DNA TGTGCCAGCAGCCCAACCCCTAGCGGGAGCTCCTACGAGCAGTACTTC.

This clone was seen a few times. The same CDR3 can be traced to other DNA sequences in this sample. The chain couples TRBV9 to TRBJ2-2, with D possibly being TRBD2 (7 bases). Looked up from germline, CDR1 is SGDLS and CDR2 is YYNGEE. This CDR3 comprises 16 residues. V gave up 4 bases and J gave up 0 bases, with 13 bases separating them. The CDR3 DNA reads TGTGCCAGCAGCCCTAGGGGGGGTACGAACACCGGGGAGCTGTTTTTT. Its translation: CASSPRGGTNTGELFF.

The V call is TRBV19, the J call TRBJ2-7; possibly TRBD2 for D (6 bases). V dropped 3 bases and J dropped 6 bases, with 15 bases sitting between them. In germline, CDR1 is LNHDA, CDR2 SQIVND (reference sequence). The CDR3 has 14 amino acids. The CDR3, as DNA: TGTGCCAGTAGTATCGGGGGACTCTCGGGCGAGCAGTACTTC. Its translation: CASSIGGLSGEQYF.

The chain recombines TRBV5-4 with TRBJ1-1, with unresolved D. Per the germline V gene, CDR1 is SGHNT and CDR2 is YYREEE (reference sequence). V was clipped by 4 bases and J by 5 bases, with 24 bases between them. CDR3 size: 17 residues. The CDR3 sequence is CASSEGTDPRWRTEAFF. DNA for the CDR3: TGTGCCAGCAGCGAGGGCACAGATCCCAGATGGCGTACTGAAGCTTTCTTT.